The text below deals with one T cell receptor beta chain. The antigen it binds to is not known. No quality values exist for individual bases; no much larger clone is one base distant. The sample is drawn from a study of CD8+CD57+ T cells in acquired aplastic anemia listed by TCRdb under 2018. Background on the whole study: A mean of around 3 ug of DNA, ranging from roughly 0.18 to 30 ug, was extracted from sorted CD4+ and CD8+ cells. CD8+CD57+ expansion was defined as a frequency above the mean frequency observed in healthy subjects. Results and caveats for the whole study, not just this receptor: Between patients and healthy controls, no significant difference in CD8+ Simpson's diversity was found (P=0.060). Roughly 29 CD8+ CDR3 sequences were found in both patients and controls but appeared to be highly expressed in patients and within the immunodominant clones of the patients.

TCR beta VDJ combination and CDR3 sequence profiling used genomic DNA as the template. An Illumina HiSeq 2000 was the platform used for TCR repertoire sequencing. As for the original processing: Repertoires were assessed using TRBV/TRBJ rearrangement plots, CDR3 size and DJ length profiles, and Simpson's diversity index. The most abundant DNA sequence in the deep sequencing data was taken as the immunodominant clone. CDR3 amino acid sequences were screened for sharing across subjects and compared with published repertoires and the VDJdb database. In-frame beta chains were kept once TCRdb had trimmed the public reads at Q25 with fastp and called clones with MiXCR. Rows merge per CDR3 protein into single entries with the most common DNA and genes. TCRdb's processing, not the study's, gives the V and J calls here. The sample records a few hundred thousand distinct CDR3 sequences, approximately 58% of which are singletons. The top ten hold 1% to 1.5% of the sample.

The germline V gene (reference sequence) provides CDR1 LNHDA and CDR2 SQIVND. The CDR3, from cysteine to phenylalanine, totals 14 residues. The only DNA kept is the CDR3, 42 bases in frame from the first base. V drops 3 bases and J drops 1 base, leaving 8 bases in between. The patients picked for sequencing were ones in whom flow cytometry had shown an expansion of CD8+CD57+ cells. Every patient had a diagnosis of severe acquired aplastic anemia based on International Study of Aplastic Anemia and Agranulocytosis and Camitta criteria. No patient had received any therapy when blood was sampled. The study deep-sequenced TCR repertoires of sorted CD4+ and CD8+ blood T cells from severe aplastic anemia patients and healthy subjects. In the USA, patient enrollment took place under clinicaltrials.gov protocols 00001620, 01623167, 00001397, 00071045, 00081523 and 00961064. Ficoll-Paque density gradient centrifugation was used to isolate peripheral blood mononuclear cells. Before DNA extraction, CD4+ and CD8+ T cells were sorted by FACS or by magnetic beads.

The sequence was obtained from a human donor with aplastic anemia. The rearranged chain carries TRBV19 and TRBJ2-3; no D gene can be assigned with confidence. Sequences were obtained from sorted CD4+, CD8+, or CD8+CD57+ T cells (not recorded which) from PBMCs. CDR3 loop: CASSMDRGTDTQYF. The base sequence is TGTGCCAGTAGTATGGATCGGGGCACAGATACGCAGTATTTT.